This T cell receptor (beta chain) was identified in a study of CD8 T cells in Susac syndrome. V lost 4 bases, J lost 4 bases, and 14 bases lay in between. Germline CDR1 is SQVTM and CDR2 is ANQGSEA. The CDR3 runs 14 residues. Reverse transcription used 0.5 to 1 ug RNA and random hexamers. MiXCR, run by TCRdb on the immunoSEQ multiplex PCR reads, gives a single entry per CDR3 protein. The sample contains 50,000 or so distinct CDR3 sequences, just over 90% of which appear only once. CD8+ and CD4+ blood T cells underwent TCR beta sequencing. The multiple sclerosis controls, all treatment-naive patients, had relapsing-remitting disease that was stable or active.

The chain links TRBV29-1 to TRBJ1-3; no reliable D call. The sequence was obtained from a human donor with multiple sclerosis. Specimen: CD8+ T cells from PBMCs. CDR3 loop: CSVAVDQQGNTIYF. The CDR3 DNA sequence: TGCAGCGTTGCGGTCGATCAACAGGGAAACACCATATATTTT. The whole variable domain, filled in from reference TRBV29-1 and TRBJ1-3, reads SAVISQKPSRDICQRGTSLTIQCQVDSQVTMMFWYRQQPGQSLTLIATANQGSEATYESGFVIDKFPISRPNLTFSTLTVSNMSPEDSSIYLCSVAVDQQGNTIYFGEGSWLTVV.